This is a list of T cell receptor beta chains from one sample in a study of CD4 T cells in relation to SARS-CoV-2 and coronaviruses. Generated by immunoSEQ multiplex PCR, the TCRdb table keeps only in-frame clones and is missing some. Of over 20,000 clones in the sample, roughly 71% were seen once. These receptors are not linked to any known antigen. Sequencing was done on a sample of CD4+ T cells from PBMCs, cultured in vitro. The receptor set was obtained from a human donor in good health. CDR3s include the opening cysteine and the closing phenylalanine or tryptophan. The order of the fields is J gene, V gene, clone size, CDR3 length, D gene, CDR3 DNA, CDR3 protein. A D gene is named only where the DNA matches it firmly. A row's size may be missing; if present it is once, few, many or a size class.

J: TRBJ2-5
V: TRBV5-1
size: NA
length: 12
D: NA
DNA: TGCGCCAGCAGCTTGGACCAAGAGACCCAGTACTTC
CDR3: CASSLDQETQYF

J: TRBJ1-1
V: TRBV5-1
size: NA
length: 16
D: NA
DNA: TGCGCCAGCAGCTTAGCCAGTTCTTCTATGAACACTGAAGCTTTCTTT
CDR3: CASSLASSSMNTEAFF

J: TRBJ2-5
V: TRBV2
size: NA
length: 12
D: NA
DNA: TGTGCCAGCAAGCGGAACCCAGAGACCCAGTACTTC
CDR3: CASKRNPETQYF

J: TRBJ1-1
V: TRBV29-1
size: NA
length: 13
D: TRBD1
DNA: TGCAGCGTGGAGGGACAGATGAACACTGAAGCTTTCTTT
CDR3: CSVEGQMNTEAFF

J: TRBJ2-2
V: TRBV5-5
size: NA
length: 12
D: NA
DNA: TGTGCCAGCAGCAGGAACACCGGGGAGCTGTTTTTT
CDR3: CASSRNTGELFF

J: TRBJ2-7
V: TRBV6-5
size: NA
length: 14
D: TRBD1
DNA: TGTGCCAGCACTCCGGGACAGCGACTCTACGAGCAGTACTTC
CDR3: CASTPGQRLYEQYF

J: TRBJ1-1
V: TRBV25-1
size: NA
length: 14
D: NA
DNA: TGTGCCAGCAGTGACCCAAACCCATACACTGAAGCTTTCTTT
CDR3: CASSDPNPYTEAFF

J: TRBJ1-3
V: TRBV15
size: NA
length: 13
D: NA
DNA: TGTGCCACCAGCAGCGACCCGGGGAACACCATATATTTT
CDR3: CATSSDPGNTIYF

J: TRBJ2-7
V: TRBV27
size: NA
length: 19
D: TRBD1
DNA: TGTGCCAGCAGTTTATCGGGGACAGGGGGCAAAAGGCAATCCTACGAGCAGTACTTC
CDR3: CASSLSGTGGKRQSYEQYF

J: TRBJ1-6
V: TRBV3-1/TRBV3-2
size: NA
length: 13
D: NA
DNA: TGTGCCAGCAGGGCAGCCCTTAATTCACCCCTCCACTTT
CDR3: CASRAALNSPLHF

J: TRBJ2-6
V: TRBV9
size: once
length: 16
D: TRBD2
DNA: TGTGCCAGCAGCGCCCACCTAGCGGCTGGGGCCAACGTCCTGACTTTC
CDR3: CASSAHLAAGANVLTF

J: TRBJ1-1
V: TRBV6-1
size: NA
length: 13
D: NA
DNA: TGTGCCAGCAGTGAAATTGGGGGCACTGAAGCTTTCTTT
CDR3: CASSEIGGTEAFF

J: TRBJ2-3
V: TRBV2
size: NA
length: 14
D: NA
DNA: TGTGCCAGCAGAAGGGACACCGACACAGATACGCAGTATTTT
CDR3: CASRRDTDTDTQYF

J: TRBJ1-3
V: TRBV3-1/TRBV3-2
size: NA
length: 16
D: NA
DNA: TGTGCCAGCAGCCAAGATCCCGCGTCCTCTGGAAACACCATATATTTT
CDR3: CASSQDPASSGNTIYF

J: TRBJ2-3
V: TRBV7-7
size: NA
length: 16
D: TRBD2
DNA: TGTGCTAGCAGCTTAGGGCTAGCGGGAGTTGGAGATACGCAGTATTTT
CDR3: CASSLGLAGVGDTQYF

J: TRBJ2-5
V: TRBV7-6
size: NA
length: 14
D: NA
DNA: TGTGCCAGCAGCTTAGGACCGACTCGGGAGACCCAGTACTTC
CDR3: CASSLGPTRETQYF

J: TRBJ1-5
V: TRBV5-8
size: NA
length: 13
D: TRBD1
DNA: TGTGCCAGCAGCAGGGACAGGGACCAGCCCCAGCATTTT
CDR3: CASSRDRDQPQHF

J: TRBJ1-2
V: TRBV10-3
size: few
length: 14
D: TRBD1
DNA: TGTGCCATCAGTGACCTCGGACAGGCCTATGGCTACACCTTC
CDR3: CAISDLGQAYGYTF

J: TRBJ2-7
V: TRBV7-2
size: NA
length: 14
D: TRBD1
DNA: TGTGCCAGCAGCCCCTTGGGACAGATCTACGAGCAGTACTTC
CDR3: CASSPLGQIYEQYF

J: TRBJ2-7
V: TRBV15
size: NA
length: 13
D: NA
DNA: TGTGCCACCAGCAGAGATAGGTTTGGACAAGGATACTTC
CDR3: CATSRDRFGQGYF

J: TRBJ1-4
V: TRBV19
size: few
length: 16
D: TRBD1
DNA: TGTGCCAGTAGTACCGGGACAGGGGGCGTCTATGAAAAACTGTTTTTT
CDR3: CASSTGTGGVYEKLFF

J: TRBJ1-6
V: TRBV30
size: NA
length: 18
D: TRBD1
DNA: TGTGCCTGCAGAAGATGGGACAGGGGGATCGTAATAGATTCACCCCTCCACTTT
CDR3: CACRRWDRGIVIDSPLHF

J: TRBJ2-2
V: TRBV5-8
size: few
length: 17
D: NA
DNA: TGTGCCAGCAACAAAGTAGGGGCGATGGGACGGATCGGGGAGCTGTTTTTT
CDR3: CASNKVGAMGRIGELFF

J: TRBJ1-1
V: TRBV18
size: NA
length: 16
D: NA
DNA: TGTGCCAGCTCACCATCGGGGGCTAACATGAACACTGAAGCTTTCTTT
CDR3: CASSPSGANMNTEAFF

J: TRBJ1-3
V: TRBV6-1
size: few
length: 14
D: NA
DNA: TGTGCCAGCAGTGAAGGATACTCTGGAAACACCATATATTTT
CDR3: CASSEGYSGNTIYF

J: TRBJ2-1
V: TRBV27
size: NA
length: 15
D: TRBD1
DNA: TGTGCCAGCCGCCTCGGGACAGGGGGCCACAATGAGCAGTTCTTC
CDR3: CASRLGTGGHNEQFF

J: TRBJ1-1
V: TRBV23-1
size: NA
length: 14
D: TRBD1
DNA: TGCGCCAGCAGTCAATACAGGGGCAACACTGAAGCTTTCTTT
CDR3: CASSQYRGNTEAFF

J: TRBJ2-7
V: TRBV7-2
size: NA
length: 14
D: NA
DNA: TGTGCCAGCAGCTCTGGGACTGGCTCAGTCGAGCAGTACTTC
CDR3: CASSSGTGSVEQYF

J: TRBJ1-5
V: TRBV7-2
size: NA
length: 16
D: TRBD1
DNA: TGTGCCAGCAGCTTAGGGGACAGAATTTTCCCTCAGCCCCAGCATTTT
CDR3: CASSLGDRIFPQPQHF

J: TRBJ2-2
V: TRBV7-2
size: NA
length: 17
D: TRBD2
DNA: TGTGCCAGCAGCTCTCGGGCGGGAGCTGCGAACACCGGGGAGCTGTTTTTT
CDR3: CASSSRAGAANTGELFF

J: TRBJ2-3
V: TRBV24-1
size: NA
length: 13
D: NA
DNA: TGTGCCACCAGTTTCGGACCGGCCAATACGCAGTATTTT
CDR3: CATSFGPANTQYF

J: TRBJ1-4
V: TRBV12-5
size: few
length: 15
D: TRBD1
DNA: TGTGCTAGTGGTTTGGGGGACAGCGGCGGGGAAAAACTGTTTTTT
CDR3: CASGLGDSGGEKLFF

J: TRBJ1-1
V: TRBV4-1
size: NA
length: 13
D: NA
DNA: TGCGCCAGCAGCCAGGGGTTAGGCACTGAAGCTTTCTTT
CDR3: CASSQGLGTEAFF

J: TRBJ1-2
V: TRBV29-1
size: NA
length: 12
D: NA
DNA: TGCAGCGCCTACGACAGGCTAGGAGGCTACACCTTC
CDR3: CSAYDRLGGYTF

J: TRBJ2-5
V: TRBV5-1
size: NA
length: 14
D: NA
DNA: TGCGCCAGCAGCTACGATACAGGGAGGGAGACCCAGTACTTC
CDR3: CASSYDTGRETQYF

J: TRBJ1-6
V: TRBV30
size: NA
length: 14
D: NA
DNA: TGTGCCTGGAGTGGCCAGGGTGGTTACTCACCCCTCCACTTT
CDR3: CAWSGQGGYSPLHF